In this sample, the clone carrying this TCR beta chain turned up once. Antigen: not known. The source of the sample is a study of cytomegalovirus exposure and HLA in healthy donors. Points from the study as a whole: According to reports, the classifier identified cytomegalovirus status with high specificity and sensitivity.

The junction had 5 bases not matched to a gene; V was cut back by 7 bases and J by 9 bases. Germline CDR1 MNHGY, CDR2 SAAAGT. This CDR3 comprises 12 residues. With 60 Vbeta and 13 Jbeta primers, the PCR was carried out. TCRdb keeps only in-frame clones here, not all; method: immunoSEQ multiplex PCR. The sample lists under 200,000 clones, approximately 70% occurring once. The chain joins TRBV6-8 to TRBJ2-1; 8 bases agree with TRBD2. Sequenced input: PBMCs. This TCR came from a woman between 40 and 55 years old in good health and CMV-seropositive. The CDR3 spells CASTEREREQFF. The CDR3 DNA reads TGTGCCAGCACGGAGCGGGAGCGTGAGCAGTTCTTC.